This entry lists 22 T cell receptor beta chains sequenced from one sample in a study of CD8 T cells in Susac syndrome. RNA was extracted with the RNeasy kit, and a quantity of about 0.45 to 1 ug was reverse transcribed using random hexamers. TCRdb independently ran MiXCR on the immunoSEQ multiplex PCR reads; one entry per CDR3 protein. Seen here are 71,000 or so distinct CDR3 sequences, 96% observed once, and the top ten hold roughly 0.11%. Sample: CD4+ T cells from PBMCs. These receptors all come from a human donor with multiple sclerosis.

This chain uses TRBV24-1 with TRBJ2-3; D might be TRBD2 (5 bases). Trimming stripped 4 bases from V and 5 bases from J, with 9 bases between. CDR3 length: 13 amino acids. Germline V lookup: CDR1 KGHDR, CDR2 SFDVKD. The CDR3 region is CATSDRTEDTQYF. The CDR3 nucleotides read TGTGCCACCAGTGACCGGACTGAAGATACGCAGTATTTT.

The V call is TRBV29-1, the J call TRBJ2-2; tentative D call: TRBD1 (5 bases). Trimming removed 7 bases from V and 0 bases from J, with 12 bases in between. The CDR3 totals 14 residues. Germline V gene sequence: CDR1 SQVTM, CDR2 ANQGSEA. CDR3 amino acids: CSGMGRANTGELFF. CDR3 DNA sequence: TGCAGCGGTATGGGCAGGGCGAACACCGGGGAGCTGTTTTTT.

The chain joins TRBV7-2 to TRBJ1-2; no clear D gene. CDR1 SGHTA and CDR2 FQGNSA come from the germline V gene. CDR3 length equals 12 residues. Trimming took 6 bases from V and 7 from J, leaving 12 bases between them. The CDR3 coding sequence is TGTGCCAGCAGTCAGTCTGGGATTGGCTACACCTTC. Translating it yields CASSQSGIGYTF.

The table lists this clonotype with a count of one. The chain couples TRBV6-1 to TRBJ1-5, with TRBD1 matching over 10 bases. Germline lookup yields CDR1 MNHNS and CDR2 SASEGT. The CDR3 extends over 18 amino acids. The V and J ends lost 0 bases and 6 bases, in that order; junction bases with no gene match: 11. The CDR3 DNA reads as TGTGCCAGCAGTGAAGCGAGTGGGGGACAGGGGCCAGCTCAGCCCCAGCATTTT. Protein: CASSEASGGQGPAQPQHF.

The chain employs TRBV7-2 and TRBJ2-3; D unresolved. The CDR3 length is 12 residues. The V and J ends lost 2 bases and 4 bases respectively, with 4 bases between them. Germline assignment: CDR1 SGHTA and CDR2 FQGNSA. The CDR3 region has the DNA TGTGCCAGCAGCTTAAGATCAGATACGCAGTATTTT. It specifies CASSLRSDTQYF.

In this sample, this clonotype turned up once. This chain uses TRBV2 with TRBJ2-7, with D perhaps TRBD1 (5 bases). This CDR3 spans 13 amino acids. Trimming cost V 3 bases and J 2 bases, with 8 bases left between them. Germline CDR1 SNHLY, CDR2 FYNNEI. The CDR3 DNA sequence: TGTGCCAGCAGTGACCAGGGAACCTACGAGCAGTACTTC. It encodes CASSDQGTYEQYF.

The chain links TRBV12-3 or TRBV12-4 to TRBJ2-7; D is undetermined. V was clipped by 3 bases and J by 3 bases, with 9 bases between them. The CDR3 is 13 amino acids. The CDR3: CASSFREIYEQYF. Here the CDR3 DNA reads TGTGCCAGCAGTTTTAGAGAAATCTACGAGCAGTACTTC.

This chain links TRBV7-6 with TRBJ1-4, with 7 positions matching TRBD1. The CDR3 is 15 residues long. Unmatched junction bases numbered 13, after V lost 5 bases and J lost 10 bases. Germline CDR1 SGHVS, CDR2 FNYEAQ. CDR3 nucleotides: TGTGCCAGCAGCCCTAGACAGGGCCGGGCCGGAAAACTGTTTTTT. Its protein is CASSPRQGRAGKLFF. Full variable domain (outside the CDR3, taken from reference TRBV7-6 and TRBJ1-4): GAGVSQSPRYKVTKRGQDVALRCDPISGHVSLYWYRQALGQGPEFLTYFNYEAQQDKSGLPNDRFSAERPEGSISTLTIQRTEQRDSAMYRCASSPRQGRAGKLFFGSGTQLSVL.

The chain couples TRBV5-6 to TRBJ2-2, with 7 bases that match TRBD2. CDR3 length equals 16 residues. CDR1 SGHDT and CDR2 YYEEEE come from the germline V gene. After removal of 4 bases from V and 5 bases from J, the junction contained 11 bases not matched to a gene. The CDR3 coding sequence is TGTGCCAGCAGCCTACCTAGTGGGAGGGTGACCGGGGAGCTGTTTTTT. This gives the protein CASSLPSGRVTGELFF. The full variable domain, rest sourced from reference TRBV5-6 and TRBJ2-2, is DAGVTQSPTHLIKTRGQQVTLRCSPKSGHDTVSWYQQALGQGPQFIFQYYEEEERQRGNFPDRFSGHQFPNYSSELNVNALLLGDSALYLCASSLPSGRVTGELFFGEGSRLTVL.

This sequence joins TRBV12-3 or TRBV12-4 and TRBJ1-2; D might be TRBD1 (6 bases). V gave up 6 bases and J gave up 3 bases, with 11 bases separating them. CDR3 size: 13 residues. Here the CDR3 DNA reads TGTGCCAGCAGCCAGAGGGGGGACTATGGCTACACCTTC. Translation: CASSQRGDYGYTF.

The chain couples TRBV3-1 to TRBJ1-1; no reliable D call. The CDR3 is made up of 13 amino acids. Trimming stripped 4 bases from V and 6 bases from J, with 12 bases between. Per germline, CDR1 LGHDT and CDR2 YNNKEL (reference sequence). CDR3 in DNA: TGTGCCAGCAGCCCCCACCCTAGAGCTGAAGCTTTCTTT. Its protein is CASSPHPRAEAFF.

This clonotype was found once. The V gene is TRBV18, the J gene TRBJ1-2; D perhaps matches TRBD1 (5 bases). V lost 5 bases, J lost 4 bases, and 11 bases lay in between. In germline, CDR1 is KGHSH, CDR2 LQKENI. This CDR3 spans 13 amino acids. The CDR3 loop reads CASSLEGVYGYTF. As DNA, the CDR3 is TGTGCCAGCTCATTAGAAGGGGTCTATGGCTACACCTTC.

The rearrangement joins TRBV7-9 to TRBJ2-5; TRBD1 might be the D (6 bases). This CDR3 comprises 14 residues. The germline gives CDR1 SEHNR, CDR2 FQNEAQ (reference sequence). V was pared by 5 bases and J by 3 bases, with 13 bases between. The CDR3 coding sequence is TGTGCCAGCAGCCCTTCCAGGGGTGAAGAGACCCAGTACTTC. Its translation is CASSPSRGEETQYF.

The chain uses TRBV2 and TRBJ2-5; TRBD1 matches 10 bases. Germline CDR1 is SNHLY and CDR2 is FYNNEI. The CDR3 sequence is 15 residues long. The V and J ends lost 3 bases and 4 bases, in that order; junction bases with no gene match: 5. The CDR3 here is CASSEDRGSAETQYF. The CDR3 region has the DNA TGTGCCAGCAGTGAGGACAGGGGGTCCGCAGAGACCCAGTACTTC.

The chain recombines TRBV3-1 with TRBJ1-1; D not certain. Germline values: CDR1 LGHDT, CDR2 YNNKEL (reference sequence). V lost 1 base to trimming and J lost 1 base, with 7 bases between them. The CDR3 runs to 14 residues. CDR3 in amino acids: CASSQVSGNTEAFF. The DNA of the CDR3 is TGTGCCAGCAGCCAAGTTTCAGGGAACACTGAAGCTTTCTTT.

This sequence joins TRBV4-3 and TRBJ1-5, with D perhaps TRBD1 (6 bases). Germline CDR1 LGHNA, CDR2 YSLEER. V gave up 4 bases and J gave up 3 bases, with 13 bases separating them. The length of the CDR3 is 15 residues. The CDR3 DNA follows: TGCGCCAGCAGCCGCTCAGGGGCCCCCAATCAGCCCCAGCATTTT. It translates to CASSRSGAPNQPQHF.

This clonotype was seen once. The chain carries TRBV20-1 and TRBJ1-2, with D tentatively TRBD1 (5 bases). V dropped 2 bases and J dropped 3 bases, with 13 bases sitting between them. The CDR3 totals 14 residues. CDR1 and CDR2 from the germline V gene are DFQATT and SNEGSKA (reference sequence). In DNA form, the CDR3 reads TGCAGTGCTAGACCCACGACGGGGGACTATGGCTACACCTTC. It yields the protein CSARPTTGDYGYTF.

The chain recombines TRBV6-1 with TRBJ1-1; TRBD1 might be the D (5 bases). CDR1 and CDR2 from the germline V gene are MNHNS and SASEGT. CDR3 length equals 14 residues. The ends were cut back, 5 bases at V and 4 bases at J, with 14 bases in the middle. The CDR3 reads CASSIPGTTTEAFF. In DNA, the CDR3 is TGTGCCAGCAGTATACCCGGGACTACCACTGAAGCTTTCTTT.

V gene TRBV19 combines with J gene TRBJ2-2, with D uncertain. The length of the CDR3 is 14 residues. Looked up from germline, CDR1 is LNHDA and CDR2 is SQIVND (reference sequence). Between the trimmed V and J ends, which lost 6 bases and 1 base, there was a span of 9 bases. The CDR3 loop reads CASRPPENTGELFF. In DNA, the CDR3 is TGTGCCAGTAGACCCCCAGAGAACACCGGGGAGCTGTTTTTT.

The chain employs TRBV18 and TRBJ1-2; D not resolved. The CDR3 is 14 residues long. Trimming removed 3 bases at V and 2 bases at J, with 10 bases between. CDR1 is KGHSH, CDR2 LQKENI, per germline. CDR3 DNA: TGTGCCAGCTCACCGGGCGGCGGAAACTATGGCTACACCTTC. Translation gives CASSPGGGNYGYTF.

The chain couples TRBV20-1 to TRBJ2-2; 12 nucleotides match TRBD2. The V and J ends lost 5 bases and 4 bases, in that order; junction bases with no gene match: 5. Germline-derived CDR1 and CDR2 are DFQATT and SNEGSKA (reference sequence). CDR3 length: 15 residues. The CDR3 is CSAGSSGGATGELFF. In DNA, the CDR3 is TGCAGTGCTGGGTCTAGCGGGGGGGCCACCGGGGAGCTGTTTTTT.

The V gene is TRBV20-1, the J gene TRBJ2-5; 8 bases agree with TRBD1. Germline V CDR1 and CDR2: DFQATT, SNEGSKA (reference sequence). The CDR3 is 14 amino acids. With V trimmed by 1 base and J by 3 bases, 4 bases remained unmatched. In nucleotides, the CDR3 is TGCAGTGCTAGAGCCGGGACAGGAGAAGAGACCCAGTACTTC. This sequence encodes CSARAGTGEETQYF.